This T cell receptor beta chain was identified during a study of Graves' ophthalmopathy and Graves' hyperthyroidism. Study results and caveats: This model predicted ophthalmopathy progression (sensitivity around 71%, specificity around 72%).

For repertoire sequencing, the TCR beta CDR3 regions were amplified from RNA transcripts. Second-round multiplex PCR came after a first-round RT-PCR that employed HTBI primers. MiXCR, applied by TCRdb to the multiplex PCR reads, yields one record per CDR3 protein. The sample lists hundreds of thousands of distinct CDR3 sequences; 20% to 25% were seen once. The CDR3 extends over 13 amino acids. Trimming took 5 bases from V and 4 from J; bases not matched to a gene: 6. CDR1 and CDR2 from the germline V gene are DFQATT and SNEGSKA (reference sequence). At least ten counts were recorded for this clonotype. The antigen is not known. Ages of hyperthyroidism patients ran from 18 to 65, and their diagnoses were new, under 2 months' duration.

This clonotype originated in a woman aged 18-29 years with stable Graves' hyperthyroidism. Some clones in this sample may be carry-over from other donors' samples. Input material: peripheral blood. This chain joins TRBV20-1 and TRBJ1-2; 8 bases fit TRBD1. The CDR3 reads CSALLTGAYGYTF. As DNA, the CDR3 is TGCAGTGCTCTCCTGACAGGGGCCTATGGCTACACCTTC.